The T cell receptor (beta chain) under discussion was sequenced for a study of T cell responses to AZD1222 COVID-19 vaccine. Study overall: Some second doses came at about 4 weeks and others at about 12 weeks; these were pooled.

About this clone itself: Its cognate antigen is unknown.

Whole-study findings and limits: Variant regions that are unmutated are reportedly the target of nearly half of spike-specific TCRs. Vaccine-related CD4 TCRs covered spike, predominating at 160-218 and 743-854. Every sample of the repertoires postdated the peak T cell response.

Here immunoSEQ multiplex PCR was the method, and the copy in TCRdb shows in-frame clones only, minus some. The table lists around 140,000 clones, over 75% of them singletons, with 1.6% in the top ten. Deletions cut 4 bases from V and 5 bases from J, with 12 bases between. Germline V CDR1 and CDR2: LGHDT, YNNKEL (reference sequence). The CDR3 totals 14 residues. The genes are TRBV3-1 (or the pseudogene TRBV3-2) and TRBJ2-1; D could derive from TRBD1 or TRBD2 (6 bases each). Sequenced material: peripheral blood, taken on day 0 of AZD1222 vaccination. The TCR originated in an adult in good health. CDR3 protein: CASSRGRGNNEQFF. The CDR3 region has the DNA TGTGCCAGCAGCCGGGGGCGGGGAAACAATGAGCAGTTCTTC.